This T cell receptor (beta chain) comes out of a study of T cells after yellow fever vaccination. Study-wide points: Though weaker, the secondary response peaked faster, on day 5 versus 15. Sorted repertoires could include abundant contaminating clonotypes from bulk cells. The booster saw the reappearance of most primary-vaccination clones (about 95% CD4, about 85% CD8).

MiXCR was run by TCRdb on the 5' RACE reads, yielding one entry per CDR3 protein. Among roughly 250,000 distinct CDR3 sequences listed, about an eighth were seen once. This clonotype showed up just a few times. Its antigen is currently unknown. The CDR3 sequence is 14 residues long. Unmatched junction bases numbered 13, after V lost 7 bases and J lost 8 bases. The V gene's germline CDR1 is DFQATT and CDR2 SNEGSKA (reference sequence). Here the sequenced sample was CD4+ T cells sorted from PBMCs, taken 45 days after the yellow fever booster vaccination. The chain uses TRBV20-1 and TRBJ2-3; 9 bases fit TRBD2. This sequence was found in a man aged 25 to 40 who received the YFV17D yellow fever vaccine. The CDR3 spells CSGRIGGGAGTQYF. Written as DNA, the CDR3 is TGCAGTGGACGGATCGGCGGGGGGGCAGGTACGCAGTATTTT.